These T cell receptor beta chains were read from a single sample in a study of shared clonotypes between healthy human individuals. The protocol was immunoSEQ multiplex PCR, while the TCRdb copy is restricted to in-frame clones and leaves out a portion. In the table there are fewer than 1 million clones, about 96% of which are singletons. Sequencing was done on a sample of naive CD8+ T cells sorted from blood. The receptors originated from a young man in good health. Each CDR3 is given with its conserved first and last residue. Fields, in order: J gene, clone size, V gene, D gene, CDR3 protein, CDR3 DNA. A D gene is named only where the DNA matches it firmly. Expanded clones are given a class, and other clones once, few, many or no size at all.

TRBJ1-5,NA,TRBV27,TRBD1,CASSSGTGNQPQHF,TGTGCCAGCAGTTCTGGGACAGGTAATCAGCCCCAGCATTTT
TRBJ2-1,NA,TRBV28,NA,CASSFGLGTGSYNEQFF,TGTGCCAGCAGTTTCGGGTTGGGGACGGGGTCCTACAATGAGCAGTTCTTC
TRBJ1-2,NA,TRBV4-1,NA,CASSQVGQNYGYTF,TGCGCCAGCAGCCAAGTCGGGCAGAACTATGGCTACACCTTC
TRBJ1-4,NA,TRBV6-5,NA,CASSYSPSEGKKLFF,TGTGCCAGCAGTTACAGCCCCTCGGAGGGTAAAAAACTGTTTTTT
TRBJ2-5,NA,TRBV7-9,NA,CASSPMPGRLYQETQYF,TGTGCCAGCAGCCCTATGCCGGGCAGACTGTACCAAGAGACCCAGTACTTC
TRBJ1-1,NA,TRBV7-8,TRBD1,CASSLEGTGLPEAFF,TGTGCCAGCAGCTTAGAAGGGACAGGGTTGCCTGAAGCTTTCTTT
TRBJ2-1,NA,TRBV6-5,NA,CASRAGNEQFF,TGTGCCAGCAGGGCCGGCAATGAGCAGTTCTTC
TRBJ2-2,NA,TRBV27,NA,CASSLQGGTGELFF,TGTGCCAGCAGTTTACAGGGAGGCACCGGGGAGCTGTTTTTT
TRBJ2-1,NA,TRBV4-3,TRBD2,CASSQSGDMQFF,TGCGCCAGCAGCCAAAGCGGGGATATGCAGTTCTTC
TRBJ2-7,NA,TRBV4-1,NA,CASSQNSAYEQYF,TGCGCCAGCAGCCAAAACAGCGCCTACGAGCAGTACTTC
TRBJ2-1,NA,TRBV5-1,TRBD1,CASSGTGEGEQFF,TGCGCCAGCTCCGGGACAGGGGAGGGTGAGCAGTTCTTC
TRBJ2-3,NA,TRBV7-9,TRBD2,CASSSGLDDTQYF,TGTGCCAGCAGCTCCGGACTAGATGATACGCAGTATTTT
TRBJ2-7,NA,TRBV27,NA,CASSLIPGSYEQYF,TGTGCCAGCAGTTTAATCCCAGGGTCCTACGAGCAGTACTTC
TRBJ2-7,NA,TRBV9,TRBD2,CASSGRELAGPISYEQYF,TGTGCCAGCAGCGGGCGGGAGCTAGCGGGTCCCATCTCCTACGAGCAGTACTTC
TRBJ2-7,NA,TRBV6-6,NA,CASSYSGAQEYEQYF,TGTGCCAGCAGTTACTCGGGGGCGCAAGAGTACGAGCAGTACTTC
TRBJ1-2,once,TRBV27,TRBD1,CASSLSGGQASYYGYTF,TGTGCCAGCAGTTTATCGGGGGGACAGGCCTCTTACTATGGCTACACCTTC
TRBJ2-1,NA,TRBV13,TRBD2,CASSTTSGVNNEQFF,TGTGCCAGCAGCACGACTAGCGGGGTTAACAATGAGCAGTTCTTC
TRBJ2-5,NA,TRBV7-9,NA,CASSKMYQETQYF,TGTGCCAGCAGCAAGATGTACCAAGAGACCCAGTACTTC
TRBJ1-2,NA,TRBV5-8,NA,CASSLGFINNYGYTF,TGTGCCAGCAGCTTGGGGTTCATAAATAACTATGGCTACACCTTC
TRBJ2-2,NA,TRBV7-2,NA,CASSLGTVIGDTGELFF,TGTGCCAGCAGCTTAGGAACTGTTATTGGAGACACCGGGGAGCTGTTTTTT
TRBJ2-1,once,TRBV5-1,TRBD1,CASSPGGTGSSYNEQFF,TGCGCCAGCAGCCCCGGGGGGACAGGGAGCTCCTACAATGAGCAGTTCTTC
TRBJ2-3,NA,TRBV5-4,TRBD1,CASSLLDRQADTQYF,TGTGCCAGCAGCTTGCTGGACAGGCAAGCAGATACGCAGTATTTT
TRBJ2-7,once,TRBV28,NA,CASSLGGIGYEQYF,TGTGCCAGCAGTTTGGGGGGAATCGGGTACGAGCAGTACTTC
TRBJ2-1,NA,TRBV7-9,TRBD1,CASSSPRTGDNEQFF,TGTGCCAGCAGCTCGCCTCGGACAGGGGACAATGAGCAGTTCTTC
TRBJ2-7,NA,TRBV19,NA,CASSTLGRYEQYF,TGTGCCAGTAGTACTCTGGGGCGATACGAGCAGTACTTC
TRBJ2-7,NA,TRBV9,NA,CASSVGGGTYEQYF,TGTGCCAGCAGCGTAGGAGGCGGGACCTACGAGCAGTACTTC
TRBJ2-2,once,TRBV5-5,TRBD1,CASSWLQGWELFF,TGTGCCAGCAGCTGGCTACAGGGGTGGGAGCTGTTTTTT
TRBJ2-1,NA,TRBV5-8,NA,CASSYGAADEQFF,TGTGCCAGCAGCTATGGGGCTGCGGATGAGCAGTTCTTC
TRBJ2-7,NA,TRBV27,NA,CASSLSLRYEQYF,TGTGCCAGCAGTTTAAGCCTCCGGTACGAGCAGTACTTC
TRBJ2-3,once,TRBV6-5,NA,CASSYSGGEGPDTQYF,TGTGCCAGCAGTTACTCTGGGGGCGAGGGTCCAGATACGCAGTATTTT
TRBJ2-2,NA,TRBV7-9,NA,CASSLRVTGELFF,TGTGCCAGCAGCTTACGGGTCACCGGGGAGCTGTTTTTT
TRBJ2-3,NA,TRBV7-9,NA,CASSLFSDEDTQYF,TGTGCCAGCAGCTTATTCAGCGATGAAGATACGCAGTATTTT
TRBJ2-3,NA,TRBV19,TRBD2,CASRAGGSTDTQYF,TGTGCCAGCCGGGCGGGAGGGTCCACAGATACGCAGTATTTT
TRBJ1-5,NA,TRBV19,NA,CASSIRGYQPQHF,TGTGCCAGTAGTATTAGAGGGTACCAGCCCCAGCATTTT
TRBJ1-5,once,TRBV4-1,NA,CASSADGVGNQPQHF,TGCGCCAGCAGTGCTGATGGGGTCGGCAATCAGCCCCAGCATTTT
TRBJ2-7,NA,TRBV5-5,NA,CASSLLLLDSYEQYF,TGTGCCAGCAGCTTATTACTCTTGGACAGCTACGAGCAGTACTTC
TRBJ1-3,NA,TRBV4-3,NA,CASSQDGQSSGNTIYF,TGCGCCAGCAGCCAAGATGGACAGTCCTCTGGAAACACCATATATTTT
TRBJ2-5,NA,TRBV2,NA,CASSDEKETQYF,TGTGCCAGCAGTGACGAGAAAGAGACCCAGTACTTC
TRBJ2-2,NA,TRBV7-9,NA,CASSLMGGELFF,TGTGCCAGCAGCTTAATGGGCGGGGAGCTGTTTTTT
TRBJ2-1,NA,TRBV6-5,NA,CASSYGSTSYNEQFF,TGTGCCAGCAGTTACGGGTCTACCTCCTACAATGAGCAGTTCTTC
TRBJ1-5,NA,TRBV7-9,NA,CASSFQGFGEPQHF,TGTGCCAGCAGCTTCCAGGGTTTTGGAGAGCCCCAGCATTTT
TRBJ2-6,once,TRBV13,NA,CASSIGSPSGANVLTF,TGTGCCAGCAGCATCGGGAGCCCCTCTGGGGCCAACGTCCTGACTTTC
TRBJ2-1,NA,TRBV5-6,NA,CASSLGTVFPEQFF,TGTGCCAGCAGCTTGGGGACAGTTTTCCCTGAGCAGTTCTTC
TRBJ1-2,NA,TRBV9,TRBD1,CASSDMTGASYGYTF,TGTGCCAGCAGCGATATGACAGGGGCCAGCTATGGCTACACCTTC
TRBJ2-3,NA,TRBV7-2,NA,CASSAGSWGTDTQYF,TGTGCCAGCAGCGCAGGGAGCTGGGGCACAGATACGCAGTATTTT
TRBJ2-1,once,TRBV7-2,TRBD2,CASSLGLGGLYNEQFF,TGTGCCAGCAGCTTAGGCCTTGGGGGACTATACAATGAGCAGTTCTTC
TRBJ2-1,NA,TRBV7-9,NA,CASSFSGLVYNEQFF,TGTGCCAGCAGCTTCTCGGGACTGGTTTACAATGAGCAGTTCTTC
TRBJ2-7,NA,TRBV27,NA,CASSFGGREQYF,TGTGCCAGCAGTTTCGGAGGGCGCGAGCAGTACTTC
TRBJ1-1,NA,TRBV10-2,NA,CASSELTGVNTEAFF,TGCGCCAGCAGTGAGCTGACAGGAGTGAACACTGAAGCTTTCTTT